The 7 T cell receptor beta chains below all came from one sample that was sequenced in a study of blood T cell repertoires in COVID-19. TCRdb's table, derived via immunoSEQ multiplex PCR, lists solely in-frame clones and lacks some. This table has about 59,000 clones, roughly four fifths appearing once. Sequenced material: peripheral blood. Receptors were obtained from a man in his 60s with COVID-19, enrolled during active disease.

The J gene is TRBJ1-2, the V gene TRBV11-3; D is unclear. V was trimmed by 0 bases and J by 8 bases, leaving 7 bases between them. The CDR3 runs 12 residues. From germline, CDR1 is SGHNT and CDR2 YENEEA. The CDR3 DNA follows: TGTGCCAGCAGCTTAGATCATGAGGGCTACACCTTC. It is translated as CASSLDHEGYTF.

This chain links TRBV27 with TRBJ1-2, with D perhaps matching TRBD1 (6 bases). This CDR3 spans 14 amino acids. Germline V lookup: CDR1 MNHEY, CDR2 SMNVEV (reference sequence). The germline V and J ends were trimmed by 5 bases and 7 bases, with 17 bases remaining between them. In DNA, the CDR3 is TGTGCCAGCAGTGCGGACAGAGCATGGGGTGGCTACACCTTC. It codes for CASSADRAWGGYTF.

This chain uses TRBV11-3 with TRBJ2-3; 7 nucleotides align to TRBD1. This CDR3 spans 16 amino acids. CDR1 SGHNT and CDR2 YENEEA come from the germline V gene. V gave up 5 bases and J gave up 3 bases; unmatched junction bases: 11. The CDR3 loop reads CASSTRTGWGTDTQYF. The CDR3 bases are TGTGCCAGCAGCACCCGGACAGGTTGGGGGACAGATACGCAGTATTTT.

This clone has a handful of counts. The chain couples TRBV18 to TRBJ1-1, with 8 bases matching TRBD1. Germline CDR1 KGHSH, CDR2 LQKENI. This CDR3 comprises 15 residues. The J segment lost 5 bases and the V segment lost 3 bases, leaving 8 bases of the junction unmatched. The CDR3 nucleotides read TGTGCCAGCTCACCCTCGACAGGGGAAGAGACTGAAGCTTTCTTT. It translates to CASSPSTGEETEAFF.

This clone was seen a few times. V gene TRBV10-3 combines with J gene TRBJ2-1; 8 bases line up with TRBD2. Germline CDR1 is ENHRY and CDR2 is SYGVKD. J was trimmed by 7 bases and V by 5 bases; bases with no gene match: 4. This CDR3 has 13 residues. The CDR3 protein is CAISPGLGNEQFF. The DNA for the CDR3 is TGTGCCATCAGTCCGGGACTAGGGAATGAGCAGTTCTTC.

This chain joins TRBV30 and TRBJ1-3; possible D gene TRBD1, 5 bases. This CDR3 has 16 amino acids. Deletions cut 1 base from V and 0 bases from J, with 13 bases between. Germline V gene data show CDR1 as GTSNPN and CDR2 as SVGIG (reference sequence). CDR3 sequence reads: CAWSEYRNFSGNTIYF. The CDR3 DNA reads as TGTGCCTGGAGTGAATACAGGAACTTCTCTGGAAACACCATATATTTT.

This chain connects TRBV23-1 to TRBJ1-5; 7 bases are a match to TRBD1. TRBV23-1 is recorded as an ORF, its role being uncertain. The V and J ends lost 7 bases and 2 bases, in that order; junction bases with no gene match: 17. This CDR3 has 18 residues. The CDR3 nucleotides are TGCGCCAGCACCTCAATCGATCTACAGGGGACCGGCAATCAGCCCCAGCATTTT. This translates into CASTSIDLQGTGNQPQHF.